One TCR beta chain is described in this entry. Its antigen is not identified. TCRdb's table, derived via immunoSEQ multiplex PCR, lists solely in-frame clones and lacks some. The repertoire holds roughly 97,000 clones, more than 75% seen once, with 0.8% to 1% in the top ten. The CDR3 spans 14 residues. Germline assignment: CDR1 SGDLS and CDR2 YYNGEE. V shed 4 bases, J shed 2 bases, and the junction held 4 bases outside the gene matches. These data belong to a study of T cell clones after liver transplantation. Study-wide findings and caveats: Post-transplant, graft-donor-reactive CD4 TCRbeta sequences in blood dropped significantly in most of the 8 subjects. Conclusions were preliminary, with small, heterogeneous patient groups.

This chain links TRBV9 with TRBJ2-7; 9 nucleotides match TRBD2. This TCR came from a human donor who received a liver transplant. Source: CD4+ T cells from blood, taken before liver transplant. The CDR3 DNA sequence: TGTGCCAGCAGCTCGGGACTAGCAACCTACGAGCAGTACTTC. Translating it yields CASSSGLATYEQYF.